This T cell receptor (beta chain) is drawn from a study of T cells in Graves' hyperthyroidism and ophthalmopathy. Study results and caveats: Blood samples included most of the expanded thyroid clonotypes exceeding 0.001. Model-based prediction identified ophthalmopathy a median around 6.5 months prior to its onset.

This clonotype was counted ten times or more. Its antigen is currently unknown. The germline V gene encodes CDR1 MDHEN and CDR2 SYDVKM. The CDR3 has 13 residues. Trimming stripped 3 bases from V and 0 bases from J, with 6 bases between. In making diagnoses, clinical symptoms, serum thyroxine and TRAb, thyroid ultrasound and orbital computed tomography were all used. Fresh peripheral blood, roughly 10 ml of it, supplied the PBMCs. Amplification targeted TCR beta CDR3 regions from RNA transcripts. Primed by the HTBI set, a first-round RT-PCR was run on the TCR CDR3. Via MiXCR, TCRdb re-called the multiplex PCR reads, giving one row per CDR3 protein. Here the sample spans approximately 300,000 distinct CDR3 sequences, approximately 15% being singletons.

The receptor was isolated from an older woman with Graves' ophthalmopathy. The J gene is TRBJ2-7, the V gene TRBV28; no clear D gene. Specimen: blood. The CDR3, as DNA: TGTGCCAGCAGTTTGGGCCACTCCTACGAGCAGTACTTC. Its protein product is CASSLGHSYEQYF.